Shown below are 9 T cell receptor beta chains from a single sample sequenced in a study of T cell responses to AZD1222 COVID-19 vaccine. Sequencing used immunoSEQ multiplex PCR; TCRdb keeps in-frame clones, though not all of them. The sample has about 170,000 clones, around 89% seen once. The material was peripheral blood, obtained on day 0 of AZD1222 vaccination. These receptor sequences come from an adult in good health.

This chain connects TRBV9 to TRBJ1-2; D possibly corresponds to TRBD1 (5 bases). From germline, CDR1 is SGDLS and CDR2 YYNGEE. The CDR3 contains 11 residues. The ends were cut back, 3 bases at V and 6 bases at J, with 6 bases in the middle. The CDR3 region has the DNA TGTGCCAGCAGCGGGGGGGATGGCTACACCTTC. Translated, it gives CASSGGDGYTF.

This chain connects TRBV20-1 to TRBJ2-7; D is uncertain. The CDR3 extends over 11 amino acids. Germline V gene sequence: CDR1 DFQATT, CDR2 SNEGSKA (reference sequence). V gave up 3 bases and J gave up 3 bases, with 6 bases separating them. The CDR3 here is CSASKGYEQYF. The CDR3 DNA sequence: TGCAGTGCTAGTAAGGGCTACGAGCAGTACTTC.

The rearrangement uses TRBV28 and TRBJ2-3, with TRBD2 matching 10 bases. Germline V gives CDR1 MDHEN, CDR2 SYDVKM. The CDR3 runs to 20 residues. The V and J ends lost 1 base and 0 bases, in that order; junction bases with no gene match: 13. The DNA of the CDR3 is TGTGCCAGCAGTTTATCGGCCTCCCATACTAGCGGGGCTAGCACAGATACGCAGTATTTT. This sequence encodes CASSLSASHTSGASTDTQYF.

Only one count was recorded for this clone. The chain has TRBV7-3 and TRBJ2-3; 10 bases align to TRBD2. The CDR3 is 16 amino acids. Germline V gene lookup returns CDR1 SGHTA and CDR2 FQGTGA. V trimming: 3 bases; J trimming: 1 base; junction bases outside the gene matches: 4. The DNA of the CDR3 is TGTGCCAGCAGCTTCGGGCTAGCGGGGGGCACAGATACGCAGTATTTT. Protein product: CASSFGLAGGTDTQYF.

A single count supports this clone. The chain uses TRBV4-1 and TRBJ2-2, with 7 bases matching TRBD2. Germline CDR1 is MGHRA and CDR2 is YSYEKL. V lost 4 bases, J lost 3 bases, and 11 bases stayed unmatched. The CDR3 spans 17 residues. The CDR3 region has the DNA TGCGCCAGCAGCCTCTCCCCGGGGGGAAGGGACACCGGGGAGCTGTTTTTT. This translates into CASSLSPGGRDTGELFF.

J is TRBJ1-6 and V is TRBV20-1, with D maybe TRBD1 (5 bases). Trimming took off 3 bases at V and 10 bases at J, with 10 bases between the two ends. Germline V CDR1 and CDR2: DFQATT, SNEGSKA (reference sequence). This CDR3 spans 12 amino acids. This CDR3 reads CSASSGGSPLHF. Written as DNA, the CDR3 is TGCAGTGCTAGTTCGGGGGGATCACCCCTCCACTTT.

The CDR3 sequence: CASSLGQGVTGELFF. CDR3 DNA: TGTGCCAGCAGCTTAGGACAGGGGGTCACCGGGGAGCTGTTTTTT. This chain uses TRBV7-2 with TRBJ2-2, with 9 bases aligning to TRBD1. Germline V gene lookup returns CDR1 SGHTA and CDR2 FQGNSA. The CDR3 length is 15 residues. The trim removed 1 base at V and 4 bases at J, leaving 1 base unmatched.

The chain carries TRBV7-9 and TRBJ2-2; D perhaps matches TRBD2 (6 bases). The CDR3 length is 13 residues. Germline CDR1 is SEHNR and CDR2 is FQNEAQ (reference sequence). Trimming cost V 5 bases and J 3 bases, with 7 bases left between them. In nucleotides, the CDR3 is TGTGCCAGCAGCGGAGGGTACACCGGGGAGCTGTTTTTT. Protein: CASSGGYTGELFF.

This chain joins TRBV11-2 and TRBJ1-2; D remains ambiguous. Germline values: CDR1 SGHAT, CDR2 FQNNGV. CDR3 length: 17 residues. The ends were cut back, 0 bases at V and 2 bases at J, with 16 bases in the middle. In nucleotides, the CDR3 is TGTGCCAGCAGCTTAGATACGACGGCCCTACGGAACTATGGCTACACCTTC. Translated: CASSLDTTALRNYGYTF. Combining the CDR3 with reference TRBV11-2 and TRBJ1-2 gives the whole variable domain EAGVAQSPRYKIIEKRQSVAFWCNPISGHATLYWYQQILGQGPKLLIQFQNNGVVDDSQLPKDRFSAERLKGVDSTLKIQPAKLEDSAVYLCASSLDTTALRNYGYTFGSGTRLTVV.